This T cell receptor beta chain was profiled in a study of blood T cell repertoires in COVID-19. Here immunoSEQ multiplex PCR was the method, and the copy in TCRdb shows in-frame clones only, minus some. The data hold approximately 200,000 clones, with about nine tenths observed a single time. Trimming cost V 6 bases and J 9 bases; bases outside gene matches: 7. The CDR3 extends over 14 amino acids. Germline CDR1 is LNHDA and CDR2 is SQIVND (reference sequence). This clonotype originated in a man aged 25 to 40 who had recovered from COVID-19. Sequenced material: PBMCs or T cells enriched from blood (not recorded which). This chain joins TRBV19 and TRBJ2-1, with 11 bases that match TRBD2. CDR3 DNA sequence: TGTGCCAGTAGCCTAGCGGGGGGCCTTCTTGAGCAGTTCTTC. It translates to CASSLAGGLLEQFF.